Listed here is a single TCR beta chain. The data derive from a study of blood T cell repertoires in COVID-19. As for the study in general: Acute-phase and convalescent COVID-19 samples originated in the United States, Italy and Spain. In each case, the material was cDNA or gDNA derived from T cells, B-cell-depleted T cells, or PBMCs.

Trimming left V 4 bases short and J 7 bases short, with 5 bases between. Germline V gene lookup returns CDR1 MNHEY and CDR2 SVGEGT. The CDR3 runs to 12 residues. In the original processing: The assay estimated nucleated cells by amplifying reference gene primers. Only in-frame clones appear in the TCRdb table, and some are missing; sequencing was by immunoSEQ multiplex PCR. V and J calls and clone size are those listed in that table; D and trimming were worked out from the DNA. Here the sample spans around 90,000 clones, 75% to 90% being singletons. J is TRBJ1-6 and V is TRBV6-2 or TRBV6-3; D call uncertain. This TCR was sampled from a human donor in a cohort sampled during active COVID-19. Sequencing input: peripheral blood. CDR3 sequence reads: CASSSVNSPLHF. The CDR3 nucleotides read TGTGCCAGCAGTTCCGTAAATTCACCCCTCCACTTT.